This TCR beta chain originates from a study of blood T cell repertoires in COVID-19 (TCRdb year 2020). Regarding the research as a whole: Samples from collaborators originated in the United States, Italy and Spain and spanned both the acute and convalescent phases of COVID-19. The dataset comprised deeply sampled blood TCRbeta repertoires from subjects exposed to, actively infected with, or recovered from COVID-19. Where available, HLA class I and class II types were taken from metadata supplied by the sample provider and were not determined by assay-based typing. The samples were drawn from the first 160 participants of the ongoing ImmuneRACE study and from about 1,200 subjects provided by 6 global collaborators. Nearly every sample came with metadata listing a de-identified subject ID, COVID-19 status, age in years and sex. A freely available public database, intended as a resource for researchers studying the immune response to SARS-CoV-2, is where the repertoires were released. The material from the prospective study consisted of cDNA or gDNA derived from T cells, B-cell-depleted T cells, or PBMCs.

TCRbeta CDR3 regions were amplified from genomic DNA using the immunoSEQ Assay, a bias-controlled multiplex PCR. Per the original workflow: Within the assay, amplification of reference gene primers was used to estimate how many nucleated cells each sample contained. Sequence reads were collapsed and filtered to measure the absolute abundance of every unique TCRbeta CDR3 rearrangement. For each sample, productive Simpson clonality was calculated by taking the square root of Simpson's diversity index across productive rearrangements. What TCRdb holds here is the immuneACCESS table cut down to in-frame rearrangements. Part of the clones is not present; checked against another copy, under half of the missing clones reflect an unresolved V gene, and the others are unexplained. That table furnishes V, J and clone size, whereas the DNA furnished D and trimming. Here the sample has hundreds of thousands of clones; roughly nine tenths occur a single time. Around 3% of the sample comes from the top ten.

As for this clone: Its specific antigen is unknown. No per-base quality is available; no much larger clone lies one base away.

Summary of the overall study and its limitations: Clinical and demographic metadata were provided uncurated, with the amount varying by source and participant.

The cysteine opens and the phenylalanine closes a CDR3 of 14 amino acids. Only the CDR3 portion is preserved as DNA: 42 bases, with reading frame beginning at the first base. According to the germline V gene (reference sequence), CDR1 reads WNHNN and CDR2 reads SYGVQD. The V end loses 0 bases and the J end loses 7 bases, and a stretch of 13 bases separates them. Participants in the prospective study were enrolled through a virtual design, were aged 18 to 89 years, and lived in under 25 United States geographic areas. Cohort assignment in the prospective study relied on participant-reported clinical history from a screening survey and a study questionnaire. Recovered participants in ImmuneRACE Cohort 3 were defined by two consecutive negative NP/OP PCR tests, clearance by a healthcare professional, or resolution of symptoms. Each participant in the prospective study had whole blood, serum and a nasopharyngeal or oropharyngeal swab collected by mobile phlebotomists. Participants in the prospective study had the option to provide additional blood draws and questionnaires over a roughly two-month period. Blood samples from the prospective study were shipped frozen or at room temperature prior to DNA extraction.

Sequenced material: PBMCs or T cells enriched from blood (not recorded which). The origin of this receptor is a woman aged 50 to 60 who had recovered from COVID-19. The receptor chain draws on TRBV10-1 and TRBJ2-7; possibly the D gene is TRBD1, per 6 matching bases. The DNA sequence is TGCGCCAGCAGTGAGTCCTTGGGGGCTAAGGAGCAGTACTTC. Translated, this gives CASSESLGAKEQYF.